This passage covers 3 T cell receptor beta chains from one sample sequenced in a study of T-cell memory formation after mild COVID-19. TCRdb reprocessed the 5' RACE reads with MiXCR, giving one entry per CDR3 protein. This table holds a few hundred thousand distinct CDR3 sequences, less than 25% found once. Sequencing was performed on PBMCs or a T cell subset sorted from them (not recorded which). Receptors originate from a man aged 18-30 years who had mild COVID-19 (a few samples of this study predate the infection). Cell type and time point are not known.

The rearrangement links TRBV12-3 or TRBV12-4 to TRBJ1-2; D is possibly TRBD1 (6 bases). CDR3 length: 14 amino acids. The ends were cut back, 3 bases at V and 4 bases at J, with 12 bases in the middle. The DNA for the CDR3 is TGTGCCAGCAGTTTTAGCCAAGGGGGCTATGGCTACACCTTC. Protein product: CASSFSQGGYGYTF.

This clonotype came up a few times. The rearrangement joins TRBV11-2 to TRBJ2-2; D is unresolved. Per germline, CDR1 SGHAT and CDR2 FQNNGV. CDR3 length: 16 residues. Trimming removed 0 bases from V and 1 base from J, with 9 bases in between. The CDR3 bases are TGTGCCAGCAGCTTAGAAGGGATGATGAACACCGGGGAGCTGTTTTTT. Its protein is CASSLEGMMNTGELFF. Combining the CDR3 with reference TRBV11-2 and TRBJ2-2 gives the whole variable domain EAGVAQSPRYKIIEKRQSVAFWCNPISGHATLYWYQQILGQGPKLLIQFQNNGVVDDSQLPKDRFSAERLKGVDSTLKIQPAKLEDSAVYLCASSLEGMMNTGELFFGEGSRLTVL.

This clonotype was counted only a few times. This chain connects TRBV6-5 to TRBJ2-1; D unresolved. CDR3 length: 18 amino acids. Trimming took off 0 bases at V and 3 bases at J, with 18 bases between the two ends. Germline values: CDR1 MNHEY, CDR2 SVGAGI. The CDR3 nucleotides are TGTGCCAGCAGTTACTCCTCTTTCGGCAGGAACAACTACAATGAGCAGTTCTTC. The encoded protein is CASSYSSFGRNNYNEQFF.